Listed here is a single T cell receptor (beta chain). As for time point: pretreatment peripheral blood. CDR3 length: 14 residues. Germline assignment: CDR1 LGHNT and CDR2 FRNRAP. V lost 5 bases to trimming and J lost 7 bases, with 17 bases between them. Assay used: immunoSEQ multiplex PCR; TCRdb lists only in-frame clones, some missing. The repertoire includes around 63,000 clones, roughly 79% of them detected once, and more than 5.5% sits in the top ten. The data belong to a study of PD-L1 blockade in urothelial cancer. Study summary: Median T cell yield per blood sample was about 150,000 cells.

The rearrangement uses TRBV12-5 and TRBJ1-1, with a tentative D call TRBD1 (5 bases). This TCR came from a man between 65 and 85 years old with urothelial cancer. The sequences come from PBMCs, collected around atezolizumab (anti-PD-L1) treatment. The CDR3 loop reads CASGLPVGLGEAFF. For the CDR3, the DNA is TGTGCTAGTGGTCTCCCCGTGGGGCTCGGTGAAGCTTTCTTT.